This TCR beta chain was captured in a study of STAT5B mutations in CD4+ large granular lymphocyte leukemia. CDR1 MNHEY and CDR2 SVGAGI come from the germline V gene. V lost 2 bases, J lost 5 bases, and 13 bases lay in between. The CDR3 is 14 residues long. As concerns this clone: Its antigen is currently unknown.

Data came from immunoSEQ multiplex PCR; TCRdb stores just in-frame clones and leaves some out. The sample has tens of thousands of clones; 80% to 85% are singletons. Findings and caveats of the study: 8/27 top patient clones versus 2/35 control clones were TRBV06-family.

Sequencing was carried out using CD4+ T cells from blood buffy coats. This receptor was taken from a human donor in good health. This chain links TRBV6-5 with TRBJ2-7; possibly TRBD1 or TRBD2 for D (5 bases each). This CDR3 reads CASSYRGQEDEQYF. The CDR3 region has the DNA TGTGCCAGCAGTTACCGGGGCCAGGAGGACGAGCAGTACTTC.